This T cell receptor (beta chain) was identified in a study of shared clonotypes between healthy human individuals. Repertoires were generated with immunoSEQ multiplex PCR, while TCRdb's copy carries only in-frame clones and drops some. The sample has around 980,000 clones; around 78% are singletons. The junction had 9 bases not matched to a gene; V was cut back by 6 bases and J by 1 base. The CDR3 has 16 amino acids. Germline V gene lookup returns CDR1 LGHNT and CDR2 FRNRAP. The chain combines TRBV12-5 with TRBJ2-3, with 8 bases matching TRBD2. What was sequenced was memory CD4+ T cells from PBMCs. Described subset: CD45RA-negative fraction. This TCR was recovered from a young man in good health. Some clones in this sample may be carry-over from other donors' samples. CDR3 coding DNA: TGTGCTAGTGGCGCGGGACTAGTAACTGGCACAGATACGCAGTATTTT. Protein sequence: CASGAGLVTGTDTQYF. Filled out from reference TRBV12-5 and TRBJ2-3, the complete variable domain reads DARVTQTPRHKVTEMGQEVTMRCQPILGHNTVFWYRQTMMQGLELLAYFRNRAPLDDSGMPKDRFSAEMPDATLATLKIQPSEPRDSAVYFCASGAGLVTGTDTQYFGPGTRLTVL.